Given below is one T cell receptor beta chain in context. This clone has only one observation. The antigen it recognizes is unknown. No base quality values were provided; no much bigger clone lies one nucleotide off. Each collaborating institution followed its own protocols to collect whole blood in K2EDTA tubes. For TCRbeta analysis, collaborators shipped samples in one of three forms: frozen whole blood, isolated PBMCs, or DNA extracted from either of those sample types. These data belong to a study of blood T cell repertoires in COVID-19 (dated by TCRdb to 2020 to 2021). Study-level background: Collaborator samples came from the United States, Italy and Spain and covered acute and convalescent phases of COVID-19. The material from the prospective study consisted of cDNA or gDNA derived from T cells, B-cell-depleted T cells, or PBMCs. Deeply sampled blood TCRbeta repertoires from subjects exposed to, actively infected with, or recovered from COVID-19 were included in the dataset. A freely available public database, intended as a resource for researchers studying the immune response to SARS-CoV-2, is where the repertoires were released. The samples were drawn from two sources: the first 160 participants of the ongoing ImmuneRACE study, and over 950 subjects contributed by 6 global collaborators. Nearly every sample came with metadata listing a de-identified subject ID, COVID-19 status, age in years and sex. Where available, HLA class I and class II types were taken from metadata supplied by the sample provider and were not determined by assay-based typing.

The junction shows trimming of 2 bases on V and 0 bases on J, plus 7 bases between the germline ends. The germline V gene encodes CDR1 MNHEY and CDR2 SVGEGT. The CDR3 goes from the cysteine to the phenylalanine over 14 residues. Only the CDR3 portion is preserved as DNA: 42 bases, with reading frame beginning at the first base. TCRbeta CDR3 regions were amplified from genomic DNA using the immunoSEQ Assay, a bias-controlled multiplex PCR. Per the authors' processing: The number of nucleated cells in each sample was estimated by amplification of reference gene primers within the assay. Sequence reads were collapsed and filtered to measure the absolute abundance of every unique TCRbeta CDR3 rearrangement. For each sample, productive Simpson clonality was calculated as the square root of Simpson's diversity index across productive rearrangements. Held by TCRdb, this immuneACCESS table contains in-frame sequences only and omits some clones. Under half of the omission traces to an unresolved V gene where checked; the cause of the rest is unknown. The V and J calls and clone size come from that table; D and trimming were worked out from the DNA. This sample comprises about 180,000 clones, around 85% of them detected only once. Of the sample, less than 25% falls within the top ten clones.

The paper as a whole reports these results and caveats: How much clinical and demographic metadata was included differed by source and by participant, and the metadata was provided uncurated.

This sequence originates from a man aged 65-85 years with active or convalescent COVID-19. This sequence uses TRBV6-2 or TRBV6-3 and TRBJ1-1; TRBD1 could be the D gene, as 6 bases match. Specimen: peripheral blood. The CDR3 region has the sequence CASSYGGLNTEAFF. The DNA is TGTGCCAGCAGTTACGGGGGCCTGAACACTGAAGCTTTCTTT.